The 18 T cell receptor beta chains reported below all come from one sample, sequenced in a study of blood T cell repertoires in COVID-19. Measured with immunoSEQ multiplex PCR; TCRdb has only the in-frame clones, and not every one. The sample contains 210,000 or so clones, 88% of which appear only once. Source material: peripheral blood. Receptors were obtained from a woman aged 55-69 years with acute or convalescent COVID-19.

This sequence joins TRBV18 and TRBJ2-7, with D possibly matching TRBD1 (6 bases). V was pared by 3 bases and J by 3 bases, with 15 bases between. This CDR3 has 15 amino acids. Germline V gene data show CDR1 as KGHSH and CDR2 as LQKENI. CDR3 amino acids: CASSPSDRRSYEQYF. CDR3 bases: TGTGCCAGCTCACCCTCAGACAGGCGGAGCTACGAGCAGTACTTC.

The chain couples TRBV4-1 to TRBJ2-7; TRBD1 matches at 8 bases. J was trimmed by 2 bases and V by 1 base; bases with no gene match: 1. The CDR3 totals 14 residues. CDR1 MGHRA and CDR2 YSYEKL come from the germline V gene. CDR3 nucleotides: TGCGCCAGCAGCCAAGCGGACAGGGCCTACGAGCAGTACTTC. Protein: CASSQADRAYEQYF.

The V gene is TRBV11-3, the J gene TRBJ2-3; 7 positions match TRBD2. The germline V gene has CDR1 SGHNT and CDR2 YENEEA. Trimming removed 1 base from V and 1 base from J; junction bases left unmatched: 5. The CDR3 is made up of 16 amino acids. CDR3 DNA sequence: TGTGCCAGCAGCTTAGGGTCTGCGGGAGGCACAGATACGCAGTATTTT. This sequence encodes CASSLGSAGGTDTQYF.

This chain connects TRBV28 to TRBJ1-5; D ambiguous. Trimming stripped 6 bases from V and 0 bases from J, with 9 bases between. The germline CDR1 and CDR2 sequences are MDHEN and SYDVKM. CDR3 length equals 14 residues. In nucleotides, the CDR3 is TGTGCCAGCAGCCCCACACATAGCAATCAGCCCCAGCATTTT. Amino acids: CASSPTHSNQPQHF.

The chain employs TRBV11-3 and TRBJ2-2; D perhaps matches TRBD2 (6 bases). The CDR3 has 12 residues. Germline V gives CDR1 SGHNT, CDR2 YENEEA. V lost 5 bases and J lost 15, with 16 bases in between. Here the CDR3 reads CASSPRAGRMFF. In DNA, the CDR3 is TGTGCCAGCAGCCCCCGGGCGGGACGGATGTTTTTT.

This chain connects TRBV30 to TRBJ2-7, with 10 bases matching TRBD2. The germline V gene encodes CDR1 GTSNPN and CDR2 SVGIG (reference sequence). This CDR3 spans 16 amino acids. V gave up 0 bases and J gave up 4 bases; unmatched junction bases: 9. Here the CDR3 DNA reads TGTGCCTGGAGTGTAGGAGCGGGAGGGCCGCAATACGAGCAGTACTTC. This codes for CAWSVGAGGPQYEQYF.

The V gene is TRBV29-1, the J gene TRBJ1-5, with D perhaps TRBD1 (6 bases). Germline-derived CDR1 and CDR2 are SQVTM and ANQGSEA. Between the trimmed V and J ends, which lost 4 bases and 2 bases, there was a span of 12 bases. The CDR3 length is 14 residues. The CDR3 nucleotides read TGCAGCGTTGTAGTCGAGGGGGGCAATCAGCCCCAGCATTTT. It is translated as CSVVVEGGNQPQHF.

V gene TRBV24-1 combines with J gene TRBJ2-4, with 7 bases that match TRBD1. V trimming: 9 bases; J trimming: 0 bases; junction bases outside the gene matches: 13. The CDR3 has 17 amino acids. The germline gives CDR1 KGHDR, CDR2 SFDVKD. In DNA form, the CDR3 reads TGTGCCACCCGAAACCCGGACAGGCTAATAGCCAAAAACATTCAGTACTTC. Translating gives CATRNPDRLIAKNIQYF.

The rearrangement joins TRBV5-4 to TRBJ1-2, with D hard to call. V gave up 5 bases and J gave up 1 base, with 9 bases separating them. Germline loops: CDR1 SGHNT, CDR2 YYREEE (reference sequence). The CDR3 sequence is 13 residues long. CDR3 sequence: CASRGLLNYGYTF. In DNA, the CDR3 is TGTGCCAGCAGAGGACTCCTTAACTATGGCTACACCTTC.

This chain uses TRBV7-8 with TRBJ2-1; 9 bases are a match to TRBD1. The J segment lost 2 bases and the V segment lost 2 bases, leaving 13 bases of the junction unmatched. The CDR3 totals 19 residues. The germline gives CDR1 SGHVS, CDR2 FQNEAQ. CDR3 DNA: TGTGCCAGCAGCTTACGGGACAGGGTTACTGGGGGCCCCTACAATGAGCAGTTCTTC. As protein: CASSLRDRVTGGPYNEQFF.

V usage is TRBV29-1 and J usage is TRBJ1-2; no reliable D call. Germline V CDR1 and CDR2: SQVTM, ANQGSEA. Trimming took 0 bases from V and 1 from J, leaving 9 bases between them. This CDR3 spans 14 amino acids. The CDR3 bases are TGCAGCGTTGAAGAAGAGATACTTAACTATGGCTACACCTTC. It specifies CSVEEEILNYGYTF.

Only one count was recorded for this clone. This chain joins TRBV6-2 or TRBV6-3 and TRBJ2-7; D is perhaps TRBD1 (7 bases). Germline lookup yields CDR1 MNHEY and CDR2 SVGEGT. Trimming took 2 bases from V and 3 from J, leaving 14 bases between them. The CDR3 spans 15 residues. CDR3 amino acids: CASSYGGTARYEQYF. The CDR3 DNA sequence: TGTGCCAGCAGTTACGGCGGGACAGCCCGCTACGAGCAGTACTTC.

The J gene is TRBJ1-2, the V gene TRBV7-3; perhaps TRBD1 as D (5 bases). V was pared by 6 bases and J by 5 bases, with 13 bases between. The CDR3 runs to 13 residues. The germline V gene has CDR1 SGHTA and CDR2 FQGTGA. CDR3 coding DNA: TGTGCCAGCAGTCTCCAGGGTCGGTATGGCTACACCTTC. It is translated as CASSLQGRYGYTF. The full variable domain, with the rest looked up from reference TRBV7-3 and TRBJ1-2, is GAGVSQTPSNKVTEKGKYVELRCDPISGHTALYWYRQSLGQGPEFLIYFQGTGAADDSGLPNDRFFAVRPEGSVSTLKIQRTERGDSAVYLCASSLQGRYGYTFGSGTRLTVV.

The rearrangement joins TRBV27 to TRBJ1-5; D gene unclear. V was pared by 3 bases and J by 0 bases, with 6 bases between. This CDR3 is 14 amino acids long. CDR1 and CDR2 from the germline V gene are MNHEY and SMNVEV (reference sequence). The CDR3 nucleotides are TGTGCCAGCAGTTTGAGGAATAGCAATCAGCCCCAGCATTTT. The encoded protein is CASSLRNSNQPQHF.

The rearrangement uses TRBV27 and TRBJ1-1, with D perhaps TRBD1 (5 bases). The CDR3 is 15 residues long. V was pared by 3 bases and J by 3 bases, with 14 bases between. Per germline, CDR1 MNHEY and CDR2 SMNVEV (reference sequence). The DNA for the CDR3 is TGTGCCAGCAGTTTGGGGGGGAGATTCTACACTGAAGCTTTCTTT. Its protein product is CASSLGGRFYTEAFF.

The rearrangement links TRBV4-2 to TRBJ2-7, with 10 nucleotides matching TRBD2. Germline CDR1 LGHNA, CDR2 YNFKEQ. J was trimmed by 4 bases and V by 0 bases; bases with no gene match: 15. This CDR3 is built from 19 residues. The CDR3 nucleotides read TGTGCCAGCAGCCAAGATTTGAGAGCGGGGGGGCAGAGGGAATACGAGCAGTACTTC. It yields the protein CASSQDLRAGGQREYEQYF.

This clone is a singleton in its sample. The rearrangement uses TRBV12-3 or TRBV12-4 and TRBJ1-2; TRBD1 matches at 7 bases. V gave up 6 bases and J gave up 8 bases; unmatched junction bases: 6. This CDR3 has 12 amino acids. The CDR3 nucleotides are TGTGCCAGCAGGGGAACAGGGGACGGCTACACCTTC. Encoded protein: CASRGTGDGYTF.

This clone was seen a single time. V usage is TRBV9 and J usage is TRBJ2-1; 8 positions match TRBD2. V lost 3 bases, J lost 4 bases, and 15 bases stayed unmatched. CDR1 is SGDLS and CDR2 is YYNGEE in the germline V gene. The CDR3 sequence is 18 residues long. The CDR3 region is CASSATQWGTRRYNEQFF. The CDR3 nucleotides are TGTGCCAGCAGCGCGACTCAGTGGGGGACTAGGAGGTACAATGAGCAGTTCTTC.